This T cell receptor (beta chain) came from a study of Ad26.COV2.S vaccination and SARS-CoV-2 variants. Study background: The donor participated in the COV1001 trial, in its Ad26.COV2.S arm. Study-wide results and caveats: Following vaccination, spike-specific CD8+ and CD4+ T cell responses reportedly exhibited substantial breadth.

The protocol was immunoSEQ multiplex PCR, while the TCRdb copy is restricted to in-frame clones and leaves out a portion. Of over 200,000 clones listed, roughly 90% are singletons. This CDR3 has 13 residues. Between the trimmed V and J ends, which lost 0 bases and 6 bases, there was a span of 8 bases. As for treatment: around 19 received Ad26.COV2.S at low or high dose, single or two shots; five or six received placebo; per-sample allocation not given. Specimen acquisition occurred on day 63 following the initial vaccine or placebo injection. Concerning this clone itself: Its antigen is unidentified.

This receptor was identified in a person aged 18-65 years who received the Ad26.COV2.S COVID-19 vaccine or a placebo. The sample consisted of peripheral blood, taken in a trial of Ad26.COV2.S vaccine versus placebo. This chain joins TRBV12-3 or TRBV12-4 and TRBJ1-1; D is undetermined. The CDR3 DNA follows: TGTGCCAGCAGTTTAGCAGGGAGGGCTGAAGCTTTCTTT. This translates into CASSLAGRAEAFF.